A single T cell receptor (beta chain) is shown here with its context. Its antigen is unidentified. Generated by immunoSEQ multiplex PCR, the TCRdb table keeps only in-frame clones and is missing some. The table shows approximately 60,000 clones, with approximately 84% occurring only once. This CDR3 contains 14 residues. Germline V gene lookup returns CDR1 SEHNR and CDR2 FQNEAQ (reference sequence). The V segment lost 5 bases and the J segment 8 bases; nucleotides outside the gene matches: 10. Specified time point: week 23, last vaccination. The content of each vaccine dose was 300 ug of mutant IDH1 20-mer peptide, and topical imiquimod accompanied it. Tumors from donors were new WHO grade 3 or 4 IDH1-mutant astrocytomas with ATRX loss. This sample was included in a study of a mutant IDH1 vaccine in newly diagnosed glioma. Findings and caveats of the study: Pseudoprogression appeared unlinked to shifts in leading peripheral T cell clonotypes.

This receptor was taken from a man aged 25-45 years with glioma. V is TRBV7-9 and J is TRBJ1-2, with 8 bases that match TRBD1. The specimen was PBMCs, collected from a glioma patient whose treatment included an IDH1 peptide vaccine. In DNA form, the CDR3 reads TGTGCCAGCAGCCCTCCGACAGGGGTGAGCGGCTACACCTTC. Amino acid sequence: CASSPPTGVSGYTF.